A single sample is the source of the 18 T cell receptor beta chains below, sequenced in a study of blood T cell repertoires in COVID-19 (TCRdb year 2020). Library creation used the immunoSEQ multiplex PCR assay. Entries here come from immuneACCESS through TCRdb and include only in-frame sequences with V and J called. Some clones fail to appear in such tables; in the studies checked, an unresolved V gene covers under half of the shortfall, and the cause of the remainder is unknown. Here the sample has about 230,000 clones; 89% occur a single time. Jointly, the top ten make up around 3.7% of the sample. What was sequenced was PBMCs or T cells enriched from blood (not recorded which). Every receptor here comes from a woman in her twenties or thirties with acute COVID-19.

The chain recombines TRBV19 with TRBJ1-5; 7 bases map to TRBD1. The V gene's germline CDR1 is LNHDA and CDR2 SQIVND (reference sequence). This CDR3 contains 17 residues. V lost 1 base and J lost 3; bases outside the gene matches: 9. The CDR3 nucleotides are TGTGCCAGTAGTATAGGAAGGGACAGCGTACACAATCAGCCCCAGCATTTT. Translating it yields CASSIGRDSVHNQPQHF. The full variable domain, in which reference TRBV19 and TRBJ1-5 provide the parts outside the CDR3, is DGGITQSPKYLFRKEGQNVTLSCEQNLNHDAMYWYRQDPGQGLRLIYYSQIVNDFQKGDIAEGYSVSREKKESFPLTVTSAQKNPTAFYLCASSIGRDSVHNQPQHFGDGTRLSIL.

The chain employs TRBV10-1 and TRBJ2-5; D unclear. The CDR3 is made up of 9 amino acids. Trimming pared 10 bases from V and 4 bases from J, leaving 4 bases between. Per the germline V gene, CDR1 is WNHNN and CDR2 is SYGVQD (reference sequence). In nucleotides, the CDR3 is TGCGCCACCCGAGAGACCCAGTACTTC. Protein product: CATRETQYF.

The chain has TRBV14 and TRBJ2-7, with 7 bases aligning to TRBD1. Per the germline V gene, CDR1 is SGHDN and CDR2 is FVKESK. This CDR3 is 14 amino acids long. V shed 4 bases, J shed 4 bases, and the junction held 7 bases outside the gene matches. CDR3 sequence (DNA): TGTGCCAGCAGCCCTCGGACAGGCCCGTACGAGCAGTACTTC. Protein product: CASSPRTGPYEQYF.

The CDR3 protein is CASSLVRGNYGYTF. The CDR3, as DNA: TGCGCCAGCAGCCTTGTCCGGGGAAACTATGGCTACACCTTC. The chain couples TRBV4-1 to TRBJ1-2, with D unclear. CDR1 is MGHRA and CDR2 is YSYEKL in the germline V gene. This CDR3 is 14 amino acids long. V lost 4 bases and J 2 bases, leaving 11 bases between the germline ends.

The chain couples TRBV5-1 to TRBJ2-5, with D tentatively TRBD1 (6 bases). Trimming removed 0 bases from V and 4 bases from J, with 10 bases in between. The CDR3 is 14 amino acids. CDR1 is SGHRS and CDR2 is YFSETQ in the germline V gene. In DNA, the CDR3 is TGCGCCAGCAGCTTGGCAGGGGACACAGAGACCCAGTACTTC. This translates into CASSLAGDTETQYF.

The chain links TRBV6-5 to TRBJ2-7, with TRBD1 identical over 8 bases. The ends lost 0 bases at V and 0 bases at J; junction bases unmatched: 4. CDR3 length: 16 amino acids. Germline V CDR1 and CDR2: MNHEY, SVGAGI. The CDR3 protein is CASSYSGTGYSYEQYF. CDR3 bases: TGTGCCAGCAGTTACTCGGGGACAGGCTACTCCTACGAGCAGTACTTC.

Here the CDR3 DNA reads TGTGCCAGCAGCAGAAGAGCGGGGGAGACCCAGTACTTC. Protein: CASSRRAGETQYF. The chain uses TRBV27 and TRBJ2-5, with 7 bases that match TRBD2. Per the germline V gene, CDR1 is MNHEY and CDR2 is SMNVEV (reference sequence). The V and J ends lost 6 bases and 5 bases, in that order; junction bases with no gene match: 6. The CDR3 has 13 amino acids.

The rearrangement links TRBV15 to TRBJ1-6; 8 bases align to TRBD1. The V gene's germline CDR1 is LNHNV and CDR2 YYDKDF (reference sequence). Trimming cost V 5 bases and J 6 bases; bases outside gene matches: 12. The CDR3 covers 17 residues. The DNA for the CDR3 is TGTGCCACCAGCCCTCGGTTAGGACAGGGTGTTAATTCACCCCTCCACTTT. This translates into CATSPRLGQGVNSPLHF.

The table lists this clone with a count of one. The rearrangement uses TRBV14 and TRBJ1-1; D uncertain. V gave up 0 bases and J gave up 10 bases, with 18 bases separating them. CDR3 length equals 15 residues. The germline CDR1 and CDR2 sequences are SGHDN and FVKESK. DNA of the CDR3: TGTGCCAGCAGCCAAGATCAAGGAGGGTGGGATAGAGCTTTCTTT. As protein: CASSQDQGGWDRAFF. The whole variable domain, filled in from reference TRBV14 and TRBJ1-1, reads EAGVTQFPSHSVIEKGQTVTLRCDPISGHDNLYWYRRVMGKEIKFLLHFVKESKQDESGMPNNRFLAERTGGTYSTLKVQPAELEDSGVYFCASSQDQGGWDRAFFGQGTRLTVV.

The CDR3 is CAISESPGTGRLWTYRYEQYF. The CDR3, as DNA: TGTGCCATCAGTGAGTCCCCCGGGACAGGGAGGCTTTGGACCTACCGCTACGAGCAGTACTTC. The chain couples TRBV10-3 to TRBJ2-7; 9 bases fit TRBD1. The germline gives CDR1 ENHRY, CDR2 SYGVKD. The CDR3 totals 21 residues. Unmatched junction bases numbered 21, after V lost 0 bases and J lost 3 bases.

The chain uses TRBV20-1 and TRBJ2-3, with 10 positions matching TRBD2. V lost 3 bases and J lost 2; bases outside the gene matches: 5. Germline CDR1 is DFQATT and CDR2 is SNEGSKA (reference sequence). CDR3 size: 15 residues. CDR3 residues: CSASHLAGATDTQYF. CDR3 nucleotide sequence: TGCAGTGCTAGTCACCTAGCGGGGGCCACAGATACGCAGTATTTT.

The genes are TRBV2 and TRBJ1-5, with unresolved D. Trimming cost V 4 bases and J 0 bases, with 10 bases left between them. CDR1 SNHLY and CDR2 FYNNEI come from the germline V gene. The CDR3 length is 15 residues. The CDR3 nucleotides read TGTGCCAGCAGTGGGCCCGGGGTTAGCAATCAGCCCCAGCATTTT. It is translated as CASSGPGVSNQPQHF.

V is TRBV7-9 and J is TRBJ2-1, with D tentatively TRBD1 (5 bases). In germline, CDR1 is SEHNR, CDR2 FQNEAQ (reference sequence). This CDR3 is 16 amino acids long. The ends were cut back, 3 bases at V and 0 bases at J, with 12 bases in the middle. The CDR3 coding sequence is TGTGCCAGCAGCTTCACAGGCAGTCACTCCTACAATGAGCAGTTCTTC. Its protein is CASSFTGSHSYNEQFF.

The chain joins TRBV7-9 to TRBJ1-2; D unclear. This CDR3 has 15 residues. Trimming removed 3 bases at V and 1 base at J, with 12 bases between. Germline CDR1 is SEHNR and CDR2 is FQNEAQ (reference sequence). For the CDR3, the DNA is TGTGCCAGCAGCTTTGGCTGGCCAAGTAACTATGGCTACACCTTC. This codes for CASSFGWPSNYGYTF.

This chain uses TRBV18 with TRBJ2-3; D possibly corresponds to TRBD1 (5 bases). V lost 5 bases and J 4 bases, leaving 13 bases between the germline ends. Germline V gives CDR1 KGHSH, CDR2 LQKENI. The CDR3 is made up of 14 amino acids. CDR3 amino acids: CASSTSGLPDTQYF. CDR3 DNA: TGTGCCAGCTCAACCTCAGGGCTCCCAGATACGCAGTATTTT. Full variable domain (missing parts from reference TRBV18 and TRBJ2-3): NAGVMQNPRHLVRRRGQEARLRCSPMKGHSHVYWYRQLPEEGLKFMVYLQKENIIDESGMPKERFSAEFPKEGPSILRIQQVVRGDSAAYFCASSTSGLPDTQYFGPGTRLTVL.

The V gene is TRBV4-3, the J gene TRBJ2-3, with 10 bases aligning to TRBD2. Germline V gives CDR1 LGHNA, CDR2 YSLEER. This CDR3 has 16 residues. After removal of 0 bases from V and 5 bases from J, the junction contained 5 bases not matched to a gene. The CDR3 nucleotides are TGCGCCAGCAGCCAAGAGGTCGCTAGCGGGGGAGATACGCAGTATTTT. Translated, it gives CASSQEVASGGDTQYF.

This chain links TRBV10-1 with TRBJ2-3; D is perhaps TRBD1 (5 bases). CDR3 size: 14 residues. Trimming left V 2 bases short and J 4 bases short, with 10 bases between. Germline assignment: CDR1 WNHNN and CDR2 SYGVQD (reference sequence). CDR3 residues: CASSEDSRADTQYF. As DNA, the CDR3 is TGCGCCAGCAGTGAGGACAGCCGGGCAGATACGCAGTATTTT.

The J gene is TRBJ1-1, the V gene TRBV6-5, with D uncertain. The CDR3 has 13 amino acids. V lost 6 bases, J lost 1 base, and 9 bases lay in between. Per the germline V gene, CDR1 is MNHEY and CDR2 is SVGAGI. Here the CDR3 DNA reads TGTGCCAGCAGGCGGGAGAAGAACACTGAAGCTTTCTTT. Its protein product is CASRREKNTEAFF.